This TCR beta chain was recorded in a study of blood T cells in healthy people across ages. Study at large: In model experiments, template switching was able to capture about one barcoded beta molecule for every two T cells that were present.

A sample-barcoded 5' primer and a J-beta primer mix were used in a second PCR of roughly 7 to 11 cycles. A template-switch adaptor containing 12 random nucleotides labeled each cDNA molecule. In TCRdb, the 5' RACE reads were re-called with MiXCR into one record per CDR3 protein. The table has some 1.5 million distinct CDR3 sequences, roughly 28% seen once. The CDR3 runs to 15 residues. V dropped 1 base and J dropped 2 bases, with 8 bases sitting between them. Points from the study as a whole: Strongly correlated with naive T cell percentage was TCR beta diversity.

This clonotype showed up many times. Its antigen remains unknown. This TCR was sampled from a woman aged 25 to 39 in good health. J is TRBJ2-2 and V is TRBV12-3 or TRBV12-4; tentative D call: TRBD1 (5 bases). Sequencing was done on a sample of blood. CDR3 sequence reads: CASSLGQLNTGELFF. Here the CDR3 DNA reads TGTGCCAGCAGTTTAGGACAGCTTAACACCGGGGAGCTGTTTTTT.